The present TCR beta chain was sequenced within a study of blood T cell repertoires in COVID-19. V was shortened by 6 bases and J by 1 base, with 9 bases between the two germline ends. Germline V gives CDR1 ENHRY, CDR2 SYGVKD. This CDR3 has 13 residues. Under the authors' procedure: Amplified reference gene primers provided the basis for estimating nucleated cell counts. Some clones are missing from TCRdb's copy, which holds only in-frame ones; the method was immunoSEQ multiplex PCR. The V and J calls and clone size come from that table; D and trimming were worked out from the DNA. The profile shows 200,000 or so clones, more than 85% of them singletons.

The sequenced sample was peripheral blood. The chain has TRBV10-3 and TRBJ1-1, with D possibly matching TRBD1 (5 bases). The receptor comes from a man aged 35 to 55 with active or convalescent COVID-19. This CDR3 is CAIRQGQNTEAFF. The DNA for the CDR3 is TGTGCCATCAGGCAGGGTCAGAACACTGAAGCTTTCTTT.